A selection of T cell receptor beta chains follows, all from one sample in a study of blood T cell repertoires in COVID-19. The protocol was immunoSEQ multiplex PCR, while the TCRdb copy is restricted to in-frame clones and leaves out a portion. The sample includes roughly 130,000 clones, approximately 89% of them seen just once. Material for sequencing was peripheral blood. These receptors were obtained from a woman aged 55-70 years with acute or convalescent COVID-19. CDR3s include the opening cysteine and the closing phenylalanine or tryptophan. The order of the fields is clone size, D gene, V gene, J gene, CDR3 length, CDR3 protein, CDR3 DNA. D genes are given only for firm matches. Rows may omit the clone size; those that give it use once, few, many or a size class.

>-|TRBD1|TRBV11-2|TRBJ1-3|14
CASSLTDRGNTIYF
TGTGCCAGCAGCTTGACGGACAGGGGAAACACCATATATTTT
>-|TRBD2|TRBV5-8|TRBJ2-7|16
CASSQKGLAGEGEQYF
TGTGCCAGCAGCCAGAAGGGACTAGCGGGAGAAGGCGAGCAGTACTTC
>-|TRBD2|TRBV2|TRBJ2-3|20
CASKVGVLAGGPLRTDTQYF
TGTGCCAGCAAGGTAGGGGTACTAGCGGGAGGGCCGTTAAGGACAGATACGCAGTATTTT
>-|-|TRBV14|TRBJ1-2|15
CASSQALGQNYGYTF
TGTGCCAGCAGCCAAGCCCTGGGACAAAACTATGGCTACACCTTC
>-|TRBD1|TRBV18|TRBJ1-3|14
CASSPPDRADTIYF
TGTGCCAGCTCACCCCCGGACAGGGCGGACACCATATATTTT
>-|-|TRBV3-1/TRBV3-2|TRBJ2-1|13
CASSQMGQRVLFF
TGTGCCAGCAGCCAAATGGGGCAGCGGGTACTGTTCTTC
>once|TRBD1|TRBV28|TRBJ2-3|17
CASSIMVPGTGTDTQYF
TGTGCCAGCAGTATAATGGTACCCGGGACAGGGACCGATACGCAGTATTTT
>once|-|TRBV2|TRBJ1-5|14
CASSGQHSNQPQHF
TGTGCCAGCAGTGGACAGCACTCTAATCAGCCCCAGCATTTT
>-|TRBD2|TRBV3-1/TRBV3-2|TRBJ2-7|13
CASSLAGAYEQYF
TGTGCCAGCAGTCTCGCGGGAGCCTACGAGCAGTACTTC
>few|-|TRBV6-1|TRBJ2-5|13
CASSEATGETQYF
TGTGCCAGCAGCGAAGCTACGGGAGAGACCCAGTACTTC
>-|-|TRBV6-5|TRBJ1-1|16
CASSYSGWQPRTEAFF
TGTGCCAGCAGTTACTCGGGTTGGCAACCGAGGACTGAAGCTTTCTTT
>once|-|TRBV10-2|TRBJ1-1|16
CASSGLGLKGSTEAFF
TGCGCCAGCAGTGGGTTGGGACTCAAAGGTAGTACTGAAGCTTTCTTT
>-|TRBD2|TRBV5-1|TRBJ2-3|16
CASAWTSGRYTDTQYF
TGCGCCAGCGCCTGGACTAGCGGGAGATACACAGATACGCAGTATTTT
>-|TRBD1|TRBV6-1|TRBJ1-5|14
CASSEGQSAQPQHF
TGTGCCAGCAGTGAGGGACAGAGCGCCCAGCCCCAGCATTTT
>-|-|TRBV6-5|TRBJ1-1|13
CASSLRLNTEAFF
TGTGCCAGCAGTTTGCGTCTGAACACTGAAGCTTTCTTT
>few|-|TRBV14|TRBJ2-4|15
CASSLGYGAGDIQYF
TGTGCCAGCAGCCTCGGGTACGGCGCCGGGGACATTCAGTACTTC
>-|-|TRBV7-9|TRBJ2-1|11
CASSSFREQFF
TGTGCCAGCAGCTCCTTTCGGGAGCAGTTCTTC
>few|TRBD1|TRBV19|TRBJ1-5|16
CASSIVDRGRGQPQHF
TGTGCCAGTAGTATTGTTGACAGGGGGAGGGGTCAGCCCCAGCATTTT
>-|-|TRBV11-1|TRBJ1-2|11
CENRQQYGYTF
TGTGAAAACCGACAGCAGTATGGCTACACCTTC
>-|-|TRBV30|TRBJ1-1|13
CAWATGPNTEAFF
TGTGCCTGGGCTACAGGGCCGAACACTGAAGCTTTCTTT
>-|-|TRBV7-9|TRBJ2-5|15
CASSLNRGSRETQYF
TGTGCCAGCAGCTTAAACCGGGGTTCGCGGGAGACCCAGTACTTC
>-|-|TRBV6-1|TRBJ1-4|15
CASSEVGRGNEKLFF
TGTGCCAGCAGTGAAGTGGGGCGGGGTAATGAAAAACTGTTTTTT
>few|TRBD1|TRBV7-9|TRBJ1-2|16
CASSFSTGGNYYGYTF
TGTGCCAGCAGCTTTTCCACAGGGGGCAATTACTATGGCTACACCTTC
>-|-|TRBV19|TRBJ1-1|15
CASSLGRDIATEAFF
TGTGCCAGTAGTCTAGGCCGGGACATCGCCACTGAAGCTTTCTTT
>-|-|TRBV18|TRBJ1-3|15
CASSPPSQYGNTIYF
TGTGCCAGCTCACCCCCTTCCCAGTATGGAAACACCATATATTTT
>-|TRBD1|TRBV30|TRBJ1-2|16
CAWTYLNQGAEDGYTF
TGTGCCTGGACTTACCTCAATCAGGGGGCTGAGGATGGCTACACCTTC
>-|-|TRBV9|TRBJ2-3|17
CASQVSWTSQRTDTQYF
TGTGCCAGCCAGGTCTCGTGGACTTCTCAACGCACAGATACGCAGTATTTT
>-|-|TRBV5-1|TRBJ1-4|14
CASSLGATNEKLFF
TGCGCCAGCAGCTTGGGGGCGACTAATGAAAAACTGTTTTTT
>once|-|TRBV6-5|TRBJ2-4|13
CASSPDLKNIQYF
TGTGCCAGCAGCCCCGACTTAAAAAACATTCAGTACTTC
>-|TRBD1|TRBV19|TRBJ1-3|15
CASSVTGVPGNTIYF
TGTGCCAGTAGTGTGACAGGGGTGCCTGGAAACACCATATATTTT
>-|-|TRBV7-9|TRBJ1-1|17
CASSLSVGTGLNTEAFF
TGTGCCAGCAGCTTAAGCGTCGGGACTGGATTAAACACTGAAGCTTTCTTT
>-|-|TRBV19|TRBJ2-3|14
CASSMSGLTDTQYF
TGTGCCAGTAGTATGAGCGGGCTCACAGATACGCAGTATTTT
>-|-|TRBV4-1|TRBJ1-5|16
CASSQVQQGSNQPQHF
TGCGCCAGCAGCCAAGTCCAACAGGGTTCAAATCAGCCCCAGCATTTT
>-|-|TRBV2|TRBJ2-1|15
CASTSEPGLYNEQFF
TGTGCCAGCACATCGGAACCGGGACTTTACAATGAGCAGTTCTTC
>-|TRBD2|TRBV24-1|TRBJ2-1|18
CATSDPLRREGSYNEQFF
TGTGCCACCAGTGATCCGTTAAGGCGGGAGGGCTCCTACAATGAGCAGTTCTTC
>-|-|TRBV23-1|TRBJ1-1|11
CASVPSAEAFF
TGCGCCAGTGTCCCGTCCGCTGAAGCTTTCTTT
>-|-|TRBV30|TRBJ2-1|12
CAWIQGGNEQFF
TGTGCCTGGATTCAAGGGGGCAATGAGCAGTTCTTC
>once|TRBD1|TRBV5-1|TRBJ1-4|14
CASSLTGANEKLFF
TGCGCCAGCAGCTTGACAGGGGCAAATGAAAAACTGTTTTTT
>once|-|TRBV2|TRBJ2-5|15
CASGAFLTSQETQYF
TGTGCCAGCGGTGCATTCCTCACCAGTCAAGAGACCCAGTACTTC
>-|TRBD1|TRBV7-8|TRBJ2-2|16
CASSLEGQGITGELFF
TGTGCCAGCAGCTTAGAGGGACAGGGAATCACCGGGGAGCTGTTTTTT
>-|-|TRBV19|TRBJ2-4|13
CATLNWQKNIQYF
TGTGCCACCTTAAATTGGCAGAAAAACATTCAGTACTTC